This passage covers 3 T cell receptor beta chains from one sample sequenced in a study of CD4+ T cells in melanoma. The data were produced by immunoSEQ multiplex PCR, yet TCRdb's version contains in-frame clones alone and is incomplete. The data contain about 10,000 clones, roughly 60% of them singletons. The sequenced material came from cells from a culture (not recorded whether cultured in vitro). The receptors were sampled from a human donor with melanoma.

This clone has more than one count but fewer than ten. The genes are TRBV5-4 and TRBJ1-1, with unresolved D. The CDR3 runs to 13 residues. Germline assignment: CDR1 SGHNT and CDR2 YYREEE (reference sequence). V was cut by 0 bases and J by 10 bases, with 13 bases left in between. The CDR3, as DNA: TGTGCCAGCAGCTTGGATAGTGTCTTTGGAGCTTTCTTT. Its translation is CASSLDSVFGAFF.

The rearrangement uses TRBV11-2 and TRBJ2-3; 7 positions agree with TRBD1. The junction had 12 bases not matched to a gene; V was cut back by 5 bases and J by 1 base. This CDR3 is built from 17 residues. The V gene's germline CDR1 is SGHAT and CDR2 FQNNGV. The CDR3 spells CASSRLTLGQRTDTQYF. In DNA form, the CDR3 reads TGTGCCAGCAGCCGCTTGACCCTGGGACAGCGCACAGATACGCAGTATTTT.

The chain joins TRBV6-6 to TRBJ1-6; no clear D. Trimming pared 3 bases from V and 9 bases from J, leaving 6 bases between. Germline assignment: CDR1 MNHNY and CDR2 SVGAGI (reference sequence). This CDR3 contains 12 residues. The chain's CDR3 is CASSYGVSPLHF. In DNA, the CDR3 is TGTGCCAGCAGTTATGGGGTTTCACCCCTCCACTTT.